A single sample is the source of the 13 T cell receptor beta chains below, sequenced in a study of CD8 T cells in ankylosing spondylitis. Regarding the study as a whole: What appeared characteristic of ankylosing spondylitis blood was a TCR beta motif of several highly homologous variants.

TCRdb recomputed calls from the 5' RACE reads with MiXCR, one row per CDR3 protein. The sample has fewer than 750,000 distinct CDR3 sequences; under 20% are singletons. These receptors' targets are unknown. The specimen was blood, either unsorted or a sorted T cell fraction (not recorded which). The receptors shown here come from a male donor with ankylosing spondylitis.

The rearrangement uses TRBV3-1 and TRBJ1-6; 9 bases match TRBD1. This CDR3 contains 15 residues. Trimming took 3 bases from V and 7 from J; bases not matched to a gene: 4. CDR1 LGHDT and CDR2 YNNKEL come from the germline V gene (reference sequence). Here the CDR3 reads CASSQGTGSNSPLHF. CDR3 DNA sequence: TGTGCCAGCAGCCAGGGGACAGGGTCCAATTCACCCCTCCACTTT.

In this sample, this clonotype turned up a few times. The chain couples TRBV7-9 to TRBJ2-7; D is undetermined. Trimming stripped 1 base from V and 6 bases from J, with 10 bases between. The CDR3 is 13 amino acids. The germline gives CDR1 SEHNR, CDR2 FQNEAQ (reference sequence). This CDR3 is CASSLGDFSEQYF. The CDR3 DNA reads as TGTGCCAGCAGCTTAGGGGATTTTTCCGAGCAGTACTTC.

This clonotype came up a few times. V and J are TRBV20-1 and TRBJ1-4; TRBD1 is a possible D gene (6 bases). The V gene lost 6 bases and the J gene lost 7 bases, with 12 bases spanning the gap. Germline CDR1 DFQATT, CDR2 SNEGSKA (reference sequence). This CDR3 spans 12 amino acids. Here the CDR3 DNA reads TGCAGTGCCCAGGACAGCTTTGAAAAACTGTTTTTT. This sequence encodes CSAQDSFEKLFF.

This clonotype was observed many times. V and J are TRBV7-2 and TRBJ2-7, with 7 positions matching TRBD1. This CDR3 contains 15 residues. Germline loops: CDR1 SGHTA, CDR2 FQGNSA. V lost 5 bases and J lost 3; bases outside the gene matches: 10. The CDR3 DNA reads TGTGCCAGCAGCCTGTCTGGCGACAGGGTCTACGAGCAGTACTTC. Translation: CASSLSGDRVYEQYF.

This clonotype was seen a few times. This chain links TRBV12-3 or TRBV12-4 with TRBJ1-6; TRBD1 matches at 7 bases. V lost 7 bases and J lost 8; bases outside the gene matches: 5. The CDR3 contains 13 residues. Here the CDR3 reads CASKQGSDSPLHF. The CDR3 DNA reads as TGTGCCAGCAAACAGGGGAGTGATTCACCCCTCCACTTT.

The J gene is TRBJ2-7, the V gene TRBV20-1; the match to TRBD2 covers 7 bases. The length of the CDR3 is 20 residues. V was pared by 3 bases and J by 10 bases, with 33 bases of the junction left unmatched. Germline lookup yields CDR1 DFQATT and CDR2 SNEGSKA (reference sequence). This CDR3 is CSASTSVSPFMALERIGQYF. CDR3 coding DNA: TGCAGTGCTAGCACTAGCGTATCACCTTTTATGGCTCTTGAAAGAATTGGTCAGTACTTC.

This clonotype turned up a few times. This chain links TRBV19 with TRBJ2-3, with D perhaps matching TRBD2 (6 bases). This CDR3 is built from 14 residues. Per germline, CDR1 LNHDA and CDR2 SQIVND (reference sequence). V lost 7 bases, J lost 0 bases, and 11 bases lay in between. The CDR3 loop reads CASTTGTSTDTQYF. Written as DNA, the CDR3 is TGTGCCAGTACCACCGGGACTAGCACAGATACGCAGTATTTT.

The table lists this clonotype with a few counts. CDR3 in amino acids: CATSRDGRGDEKLFF. The CDR3 bases are TGTGCCACCAGCAGAGATGGCAGGGGGGATGAAAAACTGTTTTTT. V usage is TRBV15 and J usage is TRBJ1-4; 7 nucleotides match TRBD1. The ends lost 0 bases at V and 6 bases at J; junction bases unmatched: 4. The CDR3 is 15 amino acids. Germline CDR1 and CDR2: LNHNV and YYDKDF (reference sequence).

This clonotype was recorded at least ten times. V usage is TRBV2 and J usage is TRBJ2-1, with D perhaps matching TRBD1 or TRBD2 (5 bases each). V lost 2 bases to trimming and J lost 0 bases, with 8 bases between them. CDR1 is SNHLY and CDR2 is FYNNEI in the germline V gene. The CDR3 loop spans 15 amino acids. The CDR3: CASSEWGSSYNEQFF. In nucleotides, the CDR3 is TGTGCCAGCAGTGAATGGGGGAGCTCCTACAATGAGCAGTTCTTC.

This chain connects TRBV29-1 to TRBJ2-5; D possibly corresponds to TRBD1 (5 bases). V was clipped by 3 bases and J by 3 bases, with 11 bases between them. The CDR3 is 13 residues long. The V gene's germline CDR1 is SQVTM and CDR2 ANQGSEA. CDR3 in amino acids: CSVDLGREETQYF. Written as DNA, the CDR3 is TGCAGCGTTGATTTAGGCAGGGAAGAGACCCAGTACTTC. Combining the CDR3 with reference TRBV29-1 and TRBJ2-5 gives the whole variable domain SAVISQKPSRDICQRGTSLTIQCQVDSQVTMMFWYRQQPGQSLTLIATANQGSEATYESGFVIDKFPISRPNLTFSTLTVSNMSPEDSSIYLCSVDLGREETQYFGPGTRLLVL.

J is TRBJ1-6 and V is TRBV28, with a tentative D call TRBD1 (6 bases). The CDR3 contains 15 residues. Germline V gives CDR1 MDHEN, CDR2 SYDVKM. V lost 7 bases and J 8 bases, leaving 18 bases between the germline ends. The DNA of the CDR3 is TGTGCCAGCACCCCTTCAGGGGCCAACCATTCACCCCTCCACTTT. It yields the protein CASTPSGANHSPLHF.

This CDR3 reads CASSFGGVKTQYF. As DNA, the CDR3 is TGTGCCAGCAGTTTTGGGGGGGTCAAGACCCAGTACTTC. The V and J genes are TRBV12-3 or TRBV12-4 and TRBJ2-5; 7 bases are shared with TRBD2. J lost 6 bases, V lost 3 bases, and 4 bases had no gene match. The CDR3 spans 13 residues.

This clonotype was detected a few times. This sequence joins TRBV28 and TRBJ2-7; the D is unclear. The CDR3 spans 17 residues. Germline V gene lookup returns CDR1 MDHEN and CDR2 SYDVKM. Trimming pared 1 base from V and 1 base from J, leaving 17 bases between. The CDR3 nucleotides read TGTGCCAGCAGTTTATACCCCCTTAGCCAGGCATCCTACGAGCAGTACTTC. This codes for CASSLYPLSQASYEQYF.